Given below is one TCR beta chain in context. Its antigen is currently unknown. Sequenced by immunoSEQ multiplex PCR; TCRdb stores in-frame clones only, minus some. This table holds under 25,000 clones, 74% found once. This sample was included in a study of OX40 agonist ivuxolimab in advanced cancers. Whole-study results and caveats: More expanded clones were seen, on average, in CD8+ T cells than in CD4+.

Germline values: CDR1 MNHEY, CDR2 SMNVEV (reference sequence). Trimming removed 10 bases from V and 5 bases from J; junction bases left unmatched: 15. The CDR3 sequence is 16 residues long. Sequencing used CD4+ or CD8+ T cells sorted from blood, obtained in a trial of the OX40 agonist ivuxolimab. This chain uses TRBV27 with TRBJ2-5; TRBD2 aligns across 11 bases. This receptor was obtained from an adult with an advanced solid tumor such as melanoma, head and neck, liver or kidney cancer. The CDR3 DNA reads TGTGCCACCAAAGGGGCTAGCGGGAGGCCCGGGGAGACCCAGTACTTC. Translated, it gives CATKGASGRPGETQYF.